The entry below gives a single T cell receptor beta chain sequence along with its context. The sample belongs to a study of blood T cell repertoires in COVID-19. TCRdb's copy holds only in-frame clones and misses some; the assay was immunoSEQ multiplex PCR. The sample comprises roughly 310,000 clones, about nine tenths of which are singletons, and roughly 8.9% rests with the top ten. The sequenced sample consisted of PBMCs or T cells enriched from blood (not recorded which). The receptor was derived from a woman aged 40-49 years who had recovered from COVID-19.

CDR3: CASRGWGDGTDTQYF. The CDR3 DNA reads as TGTGCCAGTAGGGGATGGGGGGATGGCACAGATACGCAGTATTTT. The chain employs TRBV19 and TRBJ2-3; tentatively, D is TRBD2 (6 bases). The V end lost 6 bases, the J end lost 1 base, and 14 bases lay between the germline ends. The CDR3 sequence is 15 residues long. The germline V gene has CDR1 LNHDA and CDR2 SQIVND (reference sequence).